The sequence of this T cell receptor beta chain was determined in a study of blood T cells in healthy people across ages. Trimming took 5 bases from V and 1 from J, leaving 9 bases between them. CDR3 length: 14 amino acids. A minimum of 5 micrograms of total RNA was extracted per sample. For this clonotype: Its antigen is as yet unknown.

A second about 7 to 11 cycle PCR used barcoded and J-beta primers. TCRdb processed the 5' RACE reads anew with MiXCR; each CDR3 protein has one entry. The data show around 1.1 million distinct CDR3 sequences, more than 30% seen once. Overall study results and limits: Aged donors had fewer naive CD4+ cells and lower diversity than long-lived donors.

The TCR was taken from a young man in good health. This chain links TRBV12-3 or TRBV12-4 with TRBJ2-1; D is uncertain. The sequenced material came from blood. The CDR3 is CASSPSASYNEQFF. For the CDR3, the DNA is TGTGCCAGCAGTCCTTCGGCTTCCTACAATGAGCAGTTCTTC.